A selection of T cell receptor beta chains follows, all from one sample in a study of CD8+CD57+ T cells in acquired aplastic anemia. TCRdb itself ran the reads through MiXCR, one entry per CDR3 protein. The data contain fewer than 300,000 distinct CDR3 sequences, around 82% of them singletons. The sample taken for sequencing was sorted CD4+, CD8+, or CD8+CD57+ T cells (not recorded which) from PBMCs. The source of these receptors is a human donor with aplastic anemia. Each CDR3 is given with its conserved first and last residue. A D gene is named only where the DNA matches it firmly. Size values are once, few and many counts, or a class for expanded clones, and some rows have none.

clone size	J gene	D gene	V gene	CDR3 DNA	CDR3 protein
NA	TRBJ2-1	NA	TRBV2	TGTGCCAGCAGCAGGGACATGAGTAATGAGCAATACTTC	CASSRDMSNEQYF
NA	TRBJ1-1	NA	TRBV29-1	TGCAGCGTTCGAACACGGAACACTGAACCTTTCTTT	CSVRTRNTEPFF
NA	TRBJ2-3	NA	TRBV7-8	TGTGCCAGCAGCATAGAGGGGGGTCCCGCTACGGGCTATTTT	CASSIEGGPATGYF
NA	TRBJ2-6	NA	TRBV7-9	TGTGCCAGCATCCGGGGGCTAATACCCGCGTCTGGGGCCAACGTCCTGACTTTC	CASIRGLIPASGANVLTF
NA	TRBJ2-1	NA	TRBV6-4	TGTGCCAGCAGTGAGGGGGACGGAAACGGTCAGGATGAGCAGTTCTTC	CASSEGDGNGQDEQFF
NA	TRBJ2-3	NA	TRBV7-9	TGTGCCAGCAGCTTTGCGAGCGCAATGGGCAGGCAGTATTTT	CASSFASAMGRQYF
NA	TRBJ1-2	NA	TRBV5-5	TGTGCCAGCAGCCCCGGCCAGGCAGGTGGCTACACCTTC	CASSPGQAGGYTF
NA	TRBJ2-1	TRBD2	TRBV2	TGTGCCAGCAGTGTTGCGGGGGTCCATGATCAGCAGTTCTTC	CASSVAGVHDQQFF
NA	TRBJ2-7	NA	TRBV5-1	TGCGCCAGCAGCTCATTCGGACAGTTTGCTGATGAGCAGTACTTC	CASSSFGQFADEQYF
NA	TRBJ2-7	TRBD1	TRBV14	TGTGCCAGCAGCTTTAGGGACAGCTCCTACGAGCAGTACTTC	CASSFRDSSYEQYF
once	TRBJ1-1	NA	TRBV11-3	TGTGCCAGCAGCTTAGGACAGACAGCGACTGAAGCTTTCTTT	CASSLGQTATEAFF
NA	TRBJ2-6	TRBD2	TRBV7-9	TGTGCCAGCAGCCCAGGGAGGGTCCCCTCTGCGGCCAACGTCCTGACTTTC	CASSPGRVPSAANVLTF
NA	TRBJ2-1	NA	TRBV7-8	TGTGCCAGCAGCTTATCCGCGGGTCCTGAGCAGCAGTTT	CASSLSAGPEQQF
NA	TRBJ1-1	NA	TRBV7-2	NA	CASSWGQGSNYGYFF
NA	TRBJ1-1	NA	TRBV2	TGTGCCAGCGGGGGGGGGGGGGGAGAGAACACTGAAGCTTGCTTT	CASGGGGGENTEACF
NA	TRBJ1-5	NA	TRBV5-8	TGTGCCAGCAGTGTGGAGTATAGCAATCAGCCCCAGCATTTT	CASSVEYSNQPQHF
few	TRBJ2-1	TRBD1	TRBV7-2	TGTGCCAGCAGCTTGGCAGGGGGCGCCGACTATGACTACCAGTTCTTC	CASSLAGGADYDYQFF
NA	TRBJ2-3	NA	TRBV9	TGTGCCAGCAGCTTAGGTGGAGGCCCCGATTACTTCTATTTT	CASSLGGGPDYFYF
NA	TRBJ2-1	TRBD1	TRBV7-8	TGTGCCAGCAGCCAAGGGGGCGGAAACGGTCCCAATGAGCAGTTCTTC	CASSQGGGNGPNEQFF
NA	TRBJ1-2	NA	TRBV7-2	TGTGCCAGCAGCTTTAATCCAGACGGGACATACCGTTCCACCTTC	CASSFNPDGTYRSTF
NA	TRBJ2-3	NA	TRBV5-4	TGCGCCAGCAGCCAAGGCCTTGGGGATCACACAGATACGCAGTATTTT	CASSQGLGDHTDTQYF
NA	TRBJ1-5	NA	TRBV7-3	TGTGCCAGCAGTTGGGGGGGCAATCAGCCCCAGCATTTT	CASSWGGNQPQHF
NA	TRBJ1-2	NA	TRBV2	TGTGCCAGCGGCGACGGGGTTACAGGTACCCACACCTTT	CASGDGVTGTHTF
NA	TRBJ2-1	TRBD2	TRBV24-1	TGTGCCACCAGTGAGAGCGGGGGGGGTTCTGGTGCGCAGTTCTTC	CATSESGGGSGAQFF
few	TRBJ2-1	NA	TRBV10-3	TGTGCCATCAGTGACCGTAGTACCTACAATGAGCAGTTCTTC	CAISDRSTYNEQFF
NA	TRBJ1-2	NA	TRBV7-9	NA	CASSWGGGSDAGVTF
NA	TRBJ2-7	NA	TRBV10-3	TGTGCCATCAGTTACGTGCAGCGTAACTACCAGCAGTACTTC	CAISYVQRNYQQYF
NA	TRBJ2-1	NA	TRBV20-1	TGCAGTGCTATCGGGGGCAGAGCCAAGAATGAGCAGTTCTTC	CSAIGGRAKNEQFF
few	TRBJ2-5	NA	TRBV7-9	TGTGCTAGCAGCTTAACGGCCCAAGAGACCCAGTACTTC	CASSLTAQETQYF
NA	TRBJ2-7	TRBD1	TRBV2	TGTGCCACCTCGGGGGACAGGGGGGAGAGCTCCTACGAGCAGTACTTC	CATSGDRGESSYEQYF
NA	TRBJ2-1	NA	TRBV11-2	TGTGCCAGCAGCTTAAGAGGACAGCCTAACAATGAGCAGTTCTTC	CASSLRGQPNNEQFF
NA	TRBJ2-3	NA	TRBV7-8	TGTGCCAGCAGCTTAGTAGGTAGCGCGAGTGAAAGCACATTT	CASSLVGSASESTF
NA	TRBJ1-1	NA	TRBV7-8	TGTGCCAGCAGCCCCACAGGAAGTATCGACACTGAAGCTTTCTTT	CASSPTGSIDTEAFF
once	TRBJ2-1	NA	TRBV10-1	TGCCCCAGCAGCGGGTACGGAAAGGGTGAGCAGTTCTTC	CPSSGYGKGEQFF
NA	TRBJ2-3	NA	TRBV7-8	TGTGCCAGCGGGGAAGCGGGCGGAGATGCTAAGTATTTT	CASGEAGGDAKYF
once	TRBJ1-6	NA	TRBV7-6	TGTGCCAGCAGCTTAGCCAACGGGACCAAAGAGACCCAGCTCCACTTT	CASSLANGTKETQLHF
NA	TRBJ2-1	NA	TRBV7-6	TGTGCCAGCACCCTAGGGAGAATCGGCGCGGGGGCCAACCAGTTCTTC	CASTLGRIGAGANQFF
few	TRBJ2-3	TRBD1	TRBV7-8	TGTGCCAGCAGCTTTCAGGCTGACGGGACAGCGCTTTCCTTT	CASSFQADGTALSF
once	TRBJ1-5	NA	TRBV5-4	TGTGCCAGCAGCGTTGCTAGCGCGAGAAATCGGCCCCAGCATTTT	CASSVASARNRPQHF
NA	TRBJ2-6	NA	TRBV5-5	TGTGCCAGCAGCTTGGAGCTAGTCCCCTCTGGGGCCAACGTCCTGACTTTC	CASSLELVPSGANVLTF
NA	TRBJ2-7	NA	TRBV7-7	TGTGCCACTAGCGTCCGGGGTCTAGCCCACGAGCAGTACTTC	CATSVRGLAHEQYF
NA	TRBJ2-5	NA	TRBV7-3	TGTGCCAGCAGCTGGGGGGGCAGCCCAGAGACGCAGTACTTC	CASSWGGSPETQYF
few	TRBJ2-4	NA	TRBV5-1	TGCGCCAGCAGCTTGGTCCCAACGGGTGGCTTAGCCAAAAACATTCAGTACTTC	CASSLVPTGGLAKNIQYF
NA	TRBJ1-4	NA	TRBV25-1	TGTGCCAGCAGTCCTTTAGGTGAAAAACTGTTTTTT	CASSPLGEKLFF
NA	TRBJ2-3	TRBD2	TRBV6-2/TRBV6-3	TGTGCCAGCAGTTACGAAGCGGGGGCCACAGATACGCAGTATTTT	CASSYEAGATDTQYF
NA	TRBJ2-7	NA	TRBV19	TGTGCCAGTAGCCTCCGCCTCGCAGGCGGCGAGCAGTACTTC	CASSLRLAGGEQYF